This TCR beta chain derives from a study of blood T cell repertoires in COVID-19. Whole-study context: Sites across the United States, Italy and Spain contributed samples from acute and convalescent COVID-19. PBMCs, B-cell-depleted T cells, or T cells provided the cDNA or gDNA that made up the material.

Trimming cost V 1 base and J 7 bases, with 13 bases left between them. This CDR3 comprises 14 residues. Germline V gene sequence: CDR1 SGHTA, CDR2 FQGNSA. Participant age was roughly 18 to 100 years, and participants resided in approximately 24 US areas. The data were produced by immunoSEQ multiplex PCR, yet TCRdb's version contains in-frame clones alone and is incomplete. The data hold 300,000 or so clones, with approximately 89% observed a single time. The specimen sequenced was PBMCs or T cells enriched from blood (not recorded which). The receptor comes from a woman aged 45-65 years who had been exposed to COVID-19. V gene TRBV7-2 combines with J gene TRBJ1-2; no firm D call. DNA for the CDR3: TGTGCCAGCAGCTTAGGCTCGAGGGAGGGTGGCTACACCTTC. Protein product: CASSLGSREGGYTF.